The next 16 T cell receptor beta chains were all read from a single sample in a study of OX40 agonist ivuxolimab in advanced cancers. Receptor libraries were prepared by the immunoSEQ multiplex PCR assay. TCRdb obtained this table from immuneACCESS and retained in-frame rearrangements with V and J assigned. These tables miss some clones; where compared with another copy, unresolved V genes account for less than half of the shortfall, and the remainder is unexplained. The sample table holds roughly 80,000 clones, of which approximately 90% were seen once. 0.3% to 0.45% of the sample goes to the ten largest clones. The sample consisted of CD4+ or CD8+ T cells sorted from blood, taken in a trial of the OX40 agonist ivuxolimab. The source is an adult with an advanced solid tumor such as melanoma, head and neck, liver or kidney cancer.

This clone appeared once. The rearrangement joins TRBV11-2 to TRBJ2-1; D possibly corresponds to TRBD2 (6 bases). Germline CDR1 reads SGHAT; CDR2 reads FQNNGV. With 3 bases removed from V and 0 bases from J, the gap between germline ends came to 15 bases. The CDR3 totals 17 residues. CDR3 DNA: TGTGCCAGCAGCTTCTATCAGCGGGTTAGCTCCTACAATGAGCAGTTCTTC. Its translation is CASSFYQRVSSYNEQFF.

Only one count was recorded for this clone. This chain links TRBV7-2 with TRBJ2-7; no definite D call. The CDR3 loop spans 13 amino acids. Looked up from germline, CDR1 is SGHTA and CDR2 is FQGNSA. V lost 4 bases to trimming and J lost 5 bases, with 12 bases between them. CDR3 in amino acids: CASSSTFGNEQYF. CDR3 in DNA: TGTGCCAGCAGCTCCACGTTCGGCAACGAGCAGTACTTC.

V and J are TRBV7-9 and TRBJ2-7; TRBD1 matches at 9 bases. Germline trimming cut 3 bases from V and 2 bases from J; bases unmatched to any gene: 2. Germline-derived CDR1 and CDR2 are SEHNR and FQNEAQ (reference sequence). This CDR3 is 14 amino acids long. The CDR3 loop reads CASSFGTGTYEQYF. In DNA form, the CDR3 reads TGTGCCAGCAGCTTCGGGACAGGGACCTACGAGCAGTACTTC.

The chain couples TRBV5-1 to TRBJ1-5, with D unresolved. Germline CDR1 is SGHRS and CDR2 is YFSETQ. There are 15 residues in the CDR3. Trimming removed 0 bases at V and 0 bases at J, with 7 bases between. CDR3 DNA sequence: TGCGCCAGCAGCTTGGCACAGACTAGCAATCAGCCCCAGCATTTT. Amino acids: CASSLAQTSNQPQHF.

The chain combines TRBV30 with TRBJ1-2, with a possible D match to TRBD1 (5 bases). V lost 1 base, J lost 8 bases, and 8 bases lay in between. Germline V gives CDR1 GTSNPN, CDR2 SVGIG (reference sequence). The length of the CDR3 is 11 residues. The CDR3 sequence is CAWSGQSGYTF. The CDR3 DNA reads TGTGCCTGGAGTGGACAGAGCGGCTACACCTTC.

This chain uses TRBV7-8 with TRBJ2-7; 11 positions match TRBD2. Trimming cost V 6 bases and J 4 bases; bases outside gene matches: 8. Germline V CDR1 and CDR2: SGHVS, FQNEAQ. The CDR3 is 15 residues long. The CDR3 here is CASREPGLADYEQYF. The CDR3 region has the DNA TGTGCCAGCAGAGAACCGGGACTAGCGGATTACGAGCAGTACTTC.

V usage is TRBV30 and J usage is TRBJ2-7; 7 nucleotides line up with TRBD1. The CDR3 spans 14 residues. Germline V gene sequence: CDR1 GTSNPN, CDR2 SVGIG (reference sequence). V was pared by 4 bases and J by 3 bases, with 9 bases of the junction left unmatched. The CDR3 sequence is CAWNPGTVSYEQYF. CDR3 coding DNA: TGTGCCTGGAACCCTGGGACAGTTAGCTACGAGCAGTACTTC.

The chain links TRBV28 to TRBJ2-3, with TRBD2 identical over 7 bases. Germline CDR1 reads MDHEN; CDR2 reads SYDVKM. This CDR3 has 17 amino acids. Trimming cost V 2 bases and J 9 bases; bases outside gene matches: 17. The CDR3 sequence: CASSLSDSGYRSGTQYF. CDR3 nucleotide sequence: TGTGCCAGCAGTTTAAGTGATAGCGGGTATCGATCGGGCACGCAGTATTTT.

The chain recombines TRBV6-1 with TRBJ2-2, with D possibly being TRBD2 (6 bases). V was pared by 6 bases and J by 6 bases, with 11 bases between. Per germline, CDR1 MNHNS and CDR2 SASEGT. This CDR3 is 13 amino acids long. Written as DNA, the CDR3 is TGTGCCAGCAGGGATACTAGCCCCGGGGAGCTGTTTTTT. Translation: CASRDTSPGELFF.

The rearrangement joins TRBV30 to TRBJ2-3, with TRBD2 identical over 8 bases. Trimming took 0 bases from V and 5 from J; bases not matched to a gene: 7. CDR1 is GTSNPN and CDR2 is SVGIG in the germline V gene (reference sequence). This CDR3 comprises 15 residues. CDR3 DNA: TGTGCCTGGAGTGTACTCAGCGGGAGTGGAGATACGCAGTATTTT. Its translation is CAWSVLSGSGDTQYF.

The DNA for the CDR3 is TGTGCCACCAGCGGCAGGGGTTCCGGGGCCAACGTCCTGACTTTC. It translates to CATSGRGSGANVLTF. The chain joins TRBV15 to TRBJ2-6, with a possible D match to TRBD1 (6 bases). The CDR3 is made up of 15 amino acids. V dropped 5 bases and J dropped 4 bases, with 12 bases sitting between them. Germline values: CDR1 LNHNV, CDR2 YYDKDF (reference sequence).

The chain recombines TRBV25-1 with TRBJ1-3; D call uncertain. Germline-derived CDR1 and CDR2 are MGHDK and SYGVNS. The CDR3 consists of 15 residues. The germline V and J ends were trimmed by 3 bases and 0 bases, with 9 bases remaining between them. CDR3 coding DNA: TGTGCCAGCAGTGATGCGGGGAGCTCTGGAAACACCATATATTTT. Translating gives CASSDAGSSGNTIYF.

The chain joins TRBV10-2 to TRBJ2-3; 11 bases match TRBD2. Germline loops: CDR1 WSHSY, CDR2 SAAADI. The CDR3 length is 16 residues. V was pared by 1 base and J by 5 bases, with 5 bases of the junction left unmatched. The CDR3 region has the DNA TGCGCCAGCAGTGAGTGGGGACTAGCGGAGGGAGATACGCAGTATTTT. Encoded protein: CASSEWGLAEGDTQYF.

The chain carries TRBV6-6 and TRBJ1-2, with TRBD1 identical over 8 bases. The V segment lost 2 bases and the J segment 9 bases; nucleotides outside the gene matches: 5. Germline assignment: CDR1 MNHNY and CDR2 SVGAGI (reference sequence). The CDR3 has 13 residues. Written as DNA, the CDR3 is TGTGCCAGCAGTTACAGGCCAGGGGGCAGCTACACCTTC. Its protein product is CASSYRPGGSYTF.

V usage is TRBV7-2 and J usage is TRBJ2-7, with no clear D. Trimming stripped 3 bases from V and 0 bases from J, with 9 bases between. The CDR3 contains 14 residues. Germline CDR1 is SGHTA and CDR2 is FQGNSA. The DNA for the CDR3 is TGTGCCAGCAGCTTTCTGAGGAACTCCTACGAGCAGTACTTC. Translation: CASSFLRNSYEQYF.

The chain employs TRBV6-5 and TRBJ2-7; D call uncertain. The V end was cut by 6 bases, the J end by 0 bases, with 9 bases between. The CDR3 is made up of 13 amino acids. Germline V CDR1 and CDR2: MNHEY, SVGAGI. The CDR3 is CASSQAISYEQYF. The CDR3 coding sequence is TGTGCCAGCAGCCAGGCTATCTCCTACGAGCAGTACTTC.